These T cell receptor beta chains were read from a single sample in a study of blood T cell repertoires in COVID-19. Profiling relied on immunoSEQ multiplex PCR, and the TCRdb table lists in-frame clones only, not all of them. This table holds some 45,000 clones, approximately 95% found once. The specimen was peripheral blood. These TCRs come from a man between 60 and 70 years old with COVID-19, enrolled during active disease. Both conserved end residues are part of each CDR3. The D gene is left open where the match is weak. Size is omitted from some rows. Given values are once, few, many or a class for expanded clones.

j_gene,d_gene,v_gene,abundance,CDR3aa,CDR3nt
TRBJ1-4,NA,TRBV5-1,NA,CASSLVGGTNEKLFF,TGCGCCAGCAGCTTGGTCGGGGGGACTAATGAAAAACTGTTTTTT
TRBJ2-1,TRBD2,TRBV5-1,NA,CASSLTTSLVNEQFF,TGCGCCAGCAGCTTGACGACTAGCTTGGTCAATGAGCAGTTCTTC
TRBJ1-1,NA,TRBV19,NA,CASQRRVMNTEAFF,TGTGCCAGCCAGCGGAGAGTCATGAACACTGAAGCTTTCTTT
TRBJ1-1,TRBD1,TRBV5-4,NA,CASSGYRGPSNTEAFF,TGTGCCAGCAGCGGATACAGGGGGCCCTCGAACACTGAAGCTTTCTTT
TRBJ1-2,NA,TRBV6-6,NA,CASSYDRRDYGYTF,TGTGCCAGCAGTTACGACAGGAGAGACTATGGCTACACCTTC
TRBJ1-5,NA,TRBV6-6,NA,CASSPDSTGNGFQPQHF,TGTGCCAGCAGTCCCGACTCCACAGGGAATGGATTTCAGCCCCAGCATTTT
TRBJ1-1,NA,TRBV28,NA,CASSLQGYTEAFF,TGTGCCAGCAGTCTCCAGGGGTACACTGAAGCTTTCTTT
TRBJ2-6,TRBD2,TRBV19,NA,CASSTTGLAGGSGANVLTF,TGTGCCAGTAGTACCACCGGTCTAGCGGGAGGCTCTGGGGCCAACGTCCTGACTTTC
TRBJ1-2,TRBD1,TRBV5-4,NA,CASSTTGNYGYTF,TGTGCCAGCAGCACGACAGGGAACTATGGCTACACCTTC
TRBJ1-2,TRBD1,TRBV27,NA,CASSFGQGFKYTF,TGTGCCAGCAGTTTCGGACAGGGCTTTAAGTACACCTTC
TRBJ1-3,NA,TRBV19,NA,CASSIPFSSGNTIYF,TGTGCCAGTAGTATCCCCTTCAGCTCTGGAAACACCATATATTTT
TRBJ2-7,NA,TRBV11-2,NA,CASSLEWGVGEQYF,TGTGCCAGCAGCTTAGAATGGGGGGTAGGCGAGCAGTACTTC
TRBJ2-5,NA,TRBV4-1,NA,CASSQSRSYQETQYF,TGCGCCAGCAGCCAGTCGCGGTCCTACCAAGAGACCCAGTACTTC
TRBJ2-3,TRBD2,TRBV4-1,NA,CASSQDLAGMGTDTQYF,TGCGCCAGCAGCCAAGATCTAGCGGGGATGGGCACAGATACGCAGTATTTT
TRBJ1-2,NA,TRBV27,once,CATTAGTTGSYTF,TGTGCCACCACAGCCGGGACAACGGGGAGCTACACCTTC
TRBJ1-6,NA,TRBV19,NA,CASSMAGASSYNSPLHF,TGTGCCAGTAGTATGGCAGGCGCGAGCTCCTATAATTCACCCCTCCACTTT
TRBJ2-5,TRBD2,TRBV4-2,NA,CASSRREGGETQYF,TGTGCCAGCAGCCGGCGGGAGGGGGGAGAGACCCAGTACTTC
TRBJ1-2,NA,TRBV20-1,NA,CSASPTVNYGYTF,TGCAGTGCTAGTCCTACGGTCAACTATGGCTACACCTTC
TRBJ2-3,TRBD1,TRBV19,NA,CASSTIQGAGGTDTQYF,TGTGCCAGTAGTACCATACAGGGGGCTGGTGGCACAGATACGCAGTATTTT
TRBJ1-1,NA,TRBV3-1/TRBV3-2,once,CASSQGRSNTEAFF,TGTGCCAGCAGCCAAGGACGGAGCAACACTGAAGCTTTCTTT
TRBJ1-2,TRBD1,TRBV11-2,NA,CASSQRPGGAGGYTF,TGTGCCAGCAGCCAGAGACCAGGGGGCGCGGGAGGCTACACCTTC
TRBJ2-7,TRBD1,TRBV5-4,NA,CASSSTQTGQGYEQYF,TGTGCCAGCAGCTCTACGCAAACGGGACAGGGGTACGAGCAGTACTTC
TRBJ2-7,NA,TRBV28,NA,CASTYTGGIYEQYF,TGTGCCAGCACCTATACAGGTGGAATTTACGAGCAGTACTTC
TRBJ1-1,NA,TRBV19,NA,CASSMGPARNTEAFF,TGTGCCAGTAGTATGGGGCCGGCCCGGAACACTGAAGCTTTCTTT
TRBJ2-1,NA,TRBV5-1,NA,CASSSMGSPSGYNEQFF,TGCGCCAGCAGCTCAATGGGGTCTCCGAGCGGGTACAATGAGCAGTTCTTC
TRBJ1-2,TRBD1,TRBV28,NA,CASRQQGADYGYTF,TGTGCCAGCAGGCAACAGGGGGCAGACTATGGCTACACCTTC
TRBJ1-2,NA,TRBV30,NA,CAWRQTGVYGYTF,TGTGCCTGGAGACAGACCGGGGTCTATGGCTACACCTTC
TRBJ2-2,TRBD1,TRBV5-5,NA,CASSLRQGSTGELFF,TGTGCCAGCAGCTTGAGACAGGGGAGCACCGGGGAGCTGTTTTTT
TRBJ1-2,NA,TRBV6-5,NA,CASRVGPRQSGYTF,TGTGCCAGCAGGGTAGGGCCTCGACAGAGTGGCTACACCTTC
TRBJ2-3,NA,TRBV6-2/TRBV6-3,NA,CASSYSKGRSDTQYF,TGTGCCAGCAGTTACTCGAAGGGGAGGTCAGATACGCAGTATTTT
TRBJ2-1,TRBD2,TRBV2,NA,CASTSGGLSSYNEQFF,TGTGCCAGCACCAGCGGGGGCTTGAGCTCCTACAATGAGCAGTTCTTC
TRBJ2-7,NA,TRBV3-1/TRBV3-2,NA,CASSSPGISSYEQYF,TGTGCCAGCAGCTCGCCCGGGATTAGCTCCTACGAGCAGTACTTC
TRBJ2-2,TRBD2,TRBV11-3,NA,CASSSSGPNTGELFF,TGTGCCAGCAGCTCTAGCGGACCGAACACCGGGGAGCTGTTTTTT
TRBJ2-3,NA,TRBV5-1,NA,CASSDEGGAVDTQYF,TGCGCCAGCAGCGACGAAGGGGGGGCCGTAGATACGCAGTATTTT
TRBJ2-3,TRBD2,TRBV6-5,NA,CASSIRTSRTDTQYF,TGTGCCAGCTCGATTAGGACTAGTCGCACAGATACGCAGTATTTT
TRBJ1-6,TRBD1,TRBV30,few,CAWRPTTGGNSPLHF,TGTGCCTGGAGACCTACAACAGGGGGAAATTCACCCCTCCACTTT
TRBJ2-7,TRBD1,TRBV2,NA,CASRATGVSTYEQYF,TGTGCCAGCAGAGCTACAGGGGTCTCCACCTACGAGCAGTACTTC
TRBJ1-3,NA,TRBV5-1,NA,CASSPLDQGSAGNTIYF,TGCGCCAGCAGCCCCCTGGACCAGGGGTCCGCTGGAAACACCATATATTTT
TRBJ1-6,TRBD1,TRBV18,NA,CASSPDRVESPLHF,TGTGCCAGCTCACCCGACAGGGTGGAATCACCCCTCCACTTT
TRBJ1-2,TRBD1,TRBV5-1,NA,CASSLGTGLSGGYTF,TGCGCCAGCAGCTTGGGGACAGGGCTTTCGGGTGGCTACACCTTC
TRBJ1-6,TRBD1,TRBV5-1,NA,CASSLGDRAENSPLHF,TGCGCCAGCAGCTTGGGGGACAGGGCGGAGAATTCACCCCTCCACTTT
TRBJ1-2,NA,TRBV4-3,NA,CASSQLVGVPTYGYTF,TGCGCCAGCAGCCAATTGGTCGGGGTGCCAACATATGGCTACACCTTC
TRBJ1-2,NA,TRBV15,NA,CATSRNRAAYGYTF,TGTGCCACCAGCAGAAACAGGGCGGCCTATGGCTACACCTTC
TRBJ1-3,NA,TRBV28,NA,CASSPSTGSGNTIYF,TGTGCCAGCAGTCCATCGACAGGCTCTGGAAACACCATATATTTT
TRBJ1-2,NA,TRBV25-1,NA,CASSGPGQSYGYTF,TGTGCCAGCAGTGGGCCCGGACAGAGTTATGGCTACACCTTC
TRBJ2-5,NA,TRBV24-1,NA,CATSDSGYPETQYF,TGTGCCACCAGTGATTCCGGTTATCCCGAGACCCAGTACTTC
TRBJ1-6,TRBD1,TRBV4-1,NA,CASSQEGAGQGYSPLHF,TGCGCCAGCAGCCAAGAGGGCGCGGGACAGGGGTATTCACCCCTCCACTTT
TRBJ1-2,NA,TRBV14,NA,CASSQNRGRRDSYTF,TGTGCCAGCAGCCAAAATAGAGGGAGGAGGGATAGCTACACCTTC
TRBJ2-3,NA,TRBV3-1/TRBV3-2,NA,CASSQSGTDTQYF,TGTGCCAGCAGCCAAAGCGGCACAGATACGCAGTATTTT
TRBJ2-6,NA,TRBV6-5,NA,CASSRGTGANVLTF,TGTGCCAGCAGCAGGGGAACTGGGGCCAACGTCCTGACTTTC
TRBJ2-6,TRBD1,TRBV24-1,NA,CATSGGQGTSGANVLTF,TGTGCCACCAGTGGGGGACAGGGAACCTCTGGGGCCAACGTCCTGACTTTC
TRBJ2-2,TRBD2,TRBV2,NA,CASSAGTSGRGTGELFF,TGTGCCAGCAGTGCGGGGACTAGCGGGAGGGGGACCGGGGAGCTGTTTTTT
TRBJ2-7,NA,TRBV5-1,NA,CASSQRAGSYEQYF,TGCGCCAGCAGCCAAAGGGCCGGGAGCTACGAGCAGTACTTC